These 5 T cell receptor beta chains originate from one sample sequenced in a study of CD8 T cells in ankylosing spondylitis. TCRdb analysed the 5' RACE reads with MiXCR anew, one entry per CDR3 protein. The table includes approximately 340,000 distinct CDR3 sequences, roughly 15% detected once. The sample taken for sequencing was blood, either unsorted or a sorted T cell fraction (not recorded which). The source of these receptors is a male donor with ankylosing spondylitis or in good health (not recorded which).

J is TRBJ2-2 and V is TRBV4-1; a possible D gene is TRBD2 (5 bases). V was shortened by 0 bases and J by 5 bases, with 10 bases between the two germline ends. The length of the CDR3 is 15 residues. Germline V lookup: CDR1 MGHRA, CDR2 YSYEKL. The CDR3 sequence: CASSQDQTGTGELFF. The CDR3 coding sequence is TGCGCCAGCAGCCAAGATCAGACGGGGACCGGGGAGCTGTTTTTT.

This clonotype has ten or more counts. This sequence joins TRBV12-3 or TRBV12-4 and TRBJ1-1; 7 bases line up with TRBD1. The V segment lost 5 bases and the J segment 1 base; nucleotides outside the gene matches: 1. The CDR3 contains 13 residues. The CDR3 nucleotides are TGTGCCAGCAGTCGGACAGGGAACACTGAAGCTTTCTTT. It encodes CASSRTGNTEAFF.

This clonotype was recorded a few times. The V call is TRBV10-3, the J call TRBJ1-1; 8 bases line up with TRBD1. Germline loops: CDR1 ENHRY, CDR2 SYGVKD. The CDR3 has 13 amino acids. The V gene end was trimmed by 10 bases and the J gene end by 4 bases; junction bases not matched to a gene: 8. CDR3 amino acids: CATRDRWGTEAFF. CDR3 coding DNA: TGTGCCACCAGGGACAGGTGGGGCACTGAAGCTTTCTTT.

Here the CDR3 reads CASSLRLAGGAPYEQYF. The DNA for the CDR3 is TGTGCCAGCAGCTTAAGACTAGCGGGGGGGGCCCCCTACGAGCAGTACTTC. V and J are TRBV7-2 and TRBJ2-7, with 14 positions matching TRBD2. The CDR3 contains 17 residues. The V and J ends lost 2 bases and 2 bases, in that order; junction bases with no gene match: 5. Germline V gene data show CDR1 as SGHTA and CDR2 as FQGNSA. The whole variable domain, filled in from reference TRBV7-2 and TRBJ2-7, reads GAGVSQSPSNKVTEKGKDVELRCDPISGHTALYWYRQSLGQGLEFLIYFQGNSAPDKSGLPSDRFSAERTGGSVSTLTIQRTQQEDSAVYLCASSLRLAGGAPYEQYFGPGTRLTVT.

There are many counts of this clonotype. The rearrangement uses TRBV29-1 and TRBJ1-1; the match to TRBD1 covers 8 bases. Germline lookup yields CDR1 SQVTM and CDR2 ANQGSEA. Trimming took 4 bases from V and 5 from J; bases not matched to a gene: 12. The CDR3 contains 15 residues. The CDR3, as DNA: TGCAGCGTTGTTAACAGGGGGATTGGCAGTACTGAAGCTTTCTTT. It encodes CSVVNRGIGSTEAFF.